This TCR beta chain was retrieved from a study of vaccination and CD4 T cells after COVID-19. Stated treatment: approximately 9-day PBMC culture with coronavirus spike peptide pools or control peptides (ViraFEST assay). An unexposed donor provided the CD4+ T cells, which were collected before the COVID-19 pandemic (2011-2018). T cells were expanded with peptide pools, and expanded clonotypes were identified by TCR sequencing. Peptide pools at 9.5 to 10 ug/ml and IL-2 at around 10 IU/ml were added to cultures of under 2.5 million PBMCs per well. Scientists separated out CD4+ T cells through negative selection following 10 days in culture. Germline V gene sequence: CDR1 MNHNS, CDR2 SASEGT. The CDR3 is 13 residues long. V lost 8 bases, J lost 7 bases, and 16 bases lay in between. Points on this clonotype: The antigen is undetermined.

Researchers used the Oncomine TCR Beta short-read assay to sequence DNA from cultured CD4+ T cells. Cultured CD4+ T cells were the source of extracted genomic DNA. TCRdb called the PCR reads again in MiXCR, with one record for every CDR3 protein. The sample has 8,500 to 10,000 distinct CDR3 sequences; 25% to 35% are singletons. The J gene is TRBJ2-3, the V gene TRBV6-1; D uncertain. The sequencing sample was made of CD4+ T cells from blood, cultured in vitro. The clonotype was recovered from a human donor in good health. The CDR3 is CASERNDGNTQYF. The CDR3 coding sequence is TGTGCCAGCGAGCGAAATGATGGGAATACGCAGTATTTT.